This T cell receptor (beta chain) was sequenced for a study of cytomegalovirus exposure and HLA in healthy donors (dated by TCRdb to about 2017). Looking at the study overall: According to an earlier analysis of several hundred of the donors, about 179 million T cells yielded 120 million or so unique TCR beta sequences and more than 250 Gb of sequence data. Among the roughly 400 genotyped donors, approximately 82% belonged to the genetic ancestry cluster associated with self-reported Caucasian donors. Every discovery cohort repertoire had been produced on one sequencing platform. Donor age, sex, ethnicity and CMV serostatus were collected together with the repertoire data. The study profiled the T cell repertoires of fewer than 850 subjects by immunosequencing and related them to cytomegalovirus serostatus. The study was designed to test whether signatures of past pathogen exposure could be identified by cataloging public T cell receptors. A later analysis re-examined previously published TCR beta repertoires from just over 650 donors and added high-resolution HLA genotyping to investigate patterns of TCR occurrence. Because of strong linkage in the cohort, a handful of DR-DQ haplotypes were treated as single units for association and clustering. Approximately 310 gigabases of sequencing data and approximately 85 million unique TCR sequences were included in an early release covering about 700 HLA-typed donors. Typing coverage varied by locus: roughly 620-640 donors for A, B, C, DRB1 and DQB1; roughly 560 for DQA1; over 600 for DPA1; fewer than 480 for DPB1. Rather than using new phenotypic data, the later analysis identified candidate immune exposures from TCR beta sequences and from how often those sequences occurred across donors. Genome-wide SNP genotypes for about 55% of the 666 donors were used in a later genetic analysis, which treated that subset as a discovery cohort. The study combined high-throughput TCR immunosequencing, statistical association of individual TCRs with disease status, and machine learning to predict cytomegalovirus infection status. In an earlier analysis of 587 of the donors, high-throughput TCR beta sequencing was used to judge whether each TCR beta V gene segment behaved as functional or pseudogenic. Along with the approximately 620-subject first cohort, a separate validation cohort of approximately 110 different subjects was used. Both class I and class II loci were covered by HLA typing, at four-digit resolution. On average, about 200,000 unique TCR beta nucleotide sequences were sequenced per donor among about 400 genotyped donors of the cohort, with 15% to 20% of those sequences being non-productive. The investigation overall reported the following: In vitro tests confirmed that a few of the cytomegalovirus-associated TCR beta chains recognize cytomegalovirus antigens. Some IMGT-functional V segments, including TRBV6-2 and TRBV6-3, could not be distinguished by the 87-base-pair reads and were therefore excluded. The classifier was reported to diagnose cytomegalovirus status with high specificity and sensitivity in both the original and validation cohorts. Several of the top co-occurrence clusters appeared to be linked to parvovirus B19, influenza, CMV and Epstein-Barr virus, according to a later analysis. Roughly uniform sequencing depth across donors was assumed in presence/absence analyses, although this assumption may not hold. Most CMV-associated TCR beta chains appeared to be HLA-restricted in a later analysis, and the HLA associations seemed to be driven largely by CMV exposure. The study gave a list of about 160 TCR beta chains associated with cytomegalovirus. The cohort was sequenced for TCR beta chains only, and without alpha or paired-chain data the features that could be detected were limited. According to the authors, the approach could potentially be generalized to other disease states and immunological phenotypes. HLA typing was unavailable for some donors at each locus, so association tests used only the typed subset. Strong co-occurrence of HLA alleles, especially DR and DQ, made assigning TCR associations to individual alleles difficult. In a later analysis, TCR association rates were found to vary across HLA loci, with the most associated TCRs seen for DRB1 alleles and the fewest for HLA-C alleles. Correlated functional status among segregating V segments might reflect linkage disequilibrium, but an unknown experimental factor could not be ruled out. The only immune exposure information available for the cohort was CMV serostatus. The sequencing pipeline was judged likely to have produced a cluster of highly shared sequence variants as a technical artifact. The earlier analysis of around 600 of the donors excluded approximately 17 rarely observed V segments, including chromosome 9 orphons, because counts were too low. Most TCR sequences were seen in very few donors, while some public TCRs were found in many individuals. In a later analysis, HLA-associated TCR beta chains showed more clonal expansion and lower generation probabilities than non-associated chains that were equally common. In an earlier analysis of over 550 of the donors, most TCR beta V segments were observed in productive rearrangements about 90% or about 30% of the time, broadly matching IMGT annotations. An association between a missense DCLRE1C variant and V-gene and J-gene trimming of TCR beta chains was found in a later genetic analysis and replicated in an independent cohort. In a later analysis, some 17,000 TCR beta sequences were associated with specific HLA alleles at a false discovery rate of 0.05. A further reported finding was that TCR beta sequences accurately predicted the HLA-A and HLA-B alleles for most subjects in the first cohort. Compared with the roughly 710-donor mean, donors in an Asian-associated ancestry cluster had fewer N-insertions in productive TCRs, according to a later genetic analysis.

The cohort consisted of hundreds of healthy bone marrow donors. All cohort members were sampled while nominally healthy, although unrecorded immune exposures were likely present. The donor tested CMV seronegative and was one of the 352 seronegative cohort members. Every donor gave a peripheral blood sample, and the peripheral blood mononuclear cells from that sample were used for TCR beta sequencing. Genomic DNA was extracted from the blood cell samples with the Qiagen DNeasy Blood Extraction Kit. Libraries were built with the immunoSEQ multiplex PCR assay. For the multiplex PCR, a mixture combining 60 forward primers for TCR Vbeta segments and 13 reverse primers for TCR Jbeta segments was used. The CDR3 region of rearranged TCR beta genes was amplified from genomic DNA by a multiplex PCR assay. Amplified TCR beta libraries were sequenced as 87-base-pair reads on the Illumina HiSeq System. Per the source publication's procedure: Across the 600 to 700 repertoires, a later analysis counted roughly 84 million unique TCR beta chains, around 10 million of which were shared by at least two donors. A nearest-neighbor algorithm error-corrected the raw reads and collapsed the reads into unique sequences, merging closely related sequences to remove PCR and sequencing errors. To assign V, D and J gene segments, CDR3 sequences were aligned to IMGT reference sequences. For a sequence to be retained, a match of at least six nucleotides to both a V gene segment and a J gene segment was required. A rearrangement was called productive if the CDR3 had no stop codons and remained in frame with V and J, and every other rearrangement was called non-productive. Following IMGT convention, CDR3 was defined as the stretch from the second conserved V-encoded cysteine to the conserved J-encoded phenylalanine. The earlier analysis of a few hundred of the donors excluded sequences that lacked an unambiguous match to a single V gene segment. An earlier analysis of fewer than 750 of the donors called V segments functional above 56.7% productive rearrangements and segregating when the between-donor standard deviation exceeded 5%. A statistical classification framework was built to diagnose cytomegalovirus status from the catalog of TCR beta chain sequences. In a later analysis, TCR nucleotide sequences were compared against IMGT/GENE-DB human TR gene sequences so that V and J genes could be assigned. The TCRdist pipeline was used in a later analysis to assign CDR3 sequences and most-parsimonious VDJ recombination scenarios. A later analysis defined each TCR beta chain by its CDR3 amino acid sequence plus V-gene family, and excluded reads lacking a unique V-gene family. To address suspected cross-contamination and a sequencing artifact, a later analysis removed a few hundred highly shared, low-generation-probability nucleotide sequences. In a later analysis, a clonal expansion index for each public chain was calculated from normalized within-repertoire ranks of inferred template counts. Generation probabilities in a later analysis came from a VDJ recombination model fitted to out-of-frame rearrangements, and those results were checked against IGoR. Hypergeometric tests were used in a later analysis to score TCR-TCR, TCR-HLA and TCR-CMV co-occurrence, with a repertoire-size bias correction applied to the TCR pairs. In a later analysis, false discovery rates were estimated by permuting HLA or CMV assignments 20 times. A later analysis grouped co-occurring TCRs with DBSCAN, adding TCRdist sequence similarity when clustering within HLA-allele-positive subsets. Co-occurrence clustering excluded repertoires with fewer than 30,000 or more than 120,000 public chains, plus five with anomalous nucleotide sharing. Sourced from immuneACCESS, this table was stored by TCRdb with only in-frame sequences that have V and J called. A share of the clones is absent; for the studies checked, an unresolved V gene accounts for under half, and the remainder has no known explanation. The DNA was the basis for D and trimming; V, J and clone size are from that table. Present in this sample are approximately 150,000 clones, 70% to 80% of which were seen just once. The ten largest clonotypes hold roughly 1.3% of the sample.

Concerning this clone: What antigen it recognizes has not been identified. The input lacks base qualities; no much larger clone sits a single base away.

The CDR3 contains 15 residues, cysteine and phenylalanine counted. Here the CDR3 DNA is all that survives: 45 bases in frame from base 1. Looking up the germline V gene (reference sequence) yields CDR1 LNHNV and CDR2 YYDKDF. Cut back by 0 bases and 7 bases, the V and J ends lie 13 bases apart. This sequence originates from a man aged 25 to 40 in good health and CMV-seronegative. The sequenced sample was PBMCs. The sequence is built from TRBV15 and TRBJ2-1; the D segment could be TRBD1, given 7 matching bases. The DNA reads TGTGCCACCAGCAGAGAAGGAGCAGGGGGGAATGAGCAGTTCTTC. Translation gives CATSREGAGGNEQFF.